This T cell receptor (beta chain) was captured in a study of control samples from healthy donors and cancer patients. Repertoires were generated with immunoSEQ multiplex PCR, while TCRdb's copy carries only in-frame clones and drops some. The sample consists of roughly 120,000 clones, approximately 93% of them appearing once. The CDR3 sequence is 14 residues long. The germline CDR1 and CDR2 sequences are SGHTA and FQGNSA. V dropped 2 bases and J dropped 9 bases, with 11 bases sitting between them. The sample holds one count of this clone. The V and J genes are TRBV7-2 and TRBJ1-6; D is unresolved. The source of this sequence is a young woman in good health. Sequenced input: blood. For the CDR3, the DNA is TGTGCCAGCAGCTTATATAAGGATAGTTCACCCCTCCACTTT. Translation gives CASSLYKDSSPLHF.